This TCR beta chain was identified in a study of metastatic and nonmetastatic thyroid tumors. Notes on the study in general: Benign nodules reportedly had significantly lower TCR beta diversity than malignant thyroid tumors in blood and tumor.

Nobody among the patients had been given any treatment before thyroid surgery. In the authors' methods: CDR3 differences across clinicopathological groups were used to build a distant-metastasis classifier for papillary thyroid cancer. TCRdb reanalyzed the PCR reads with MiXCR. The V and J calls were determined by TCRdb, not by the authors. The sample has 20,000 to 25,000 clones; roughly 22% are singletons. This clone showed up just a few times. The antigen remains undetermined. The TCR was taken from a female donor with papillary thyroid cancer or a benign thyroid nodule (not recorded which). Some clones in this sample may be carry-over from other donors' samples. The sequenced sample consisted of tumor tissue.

The CDR3, as DNA: TGTGCCAGCAGTCTACTTAGCGGGCGTAACACCGGGGAGCTGTTTTTT. This encodes CASSLLSGRNTGELFF. The chain uses TRBV27 and TRBJ2-2, with 7 bases matching TRBD2. Germline values: CDR1 MNHEY, CDR2 SMNVEV (reference sequence). After removal of 5 bases from V and 2 bases from J, the junction contained 8 bases not matched to a gene. This CDR3 is built from 16 residues.